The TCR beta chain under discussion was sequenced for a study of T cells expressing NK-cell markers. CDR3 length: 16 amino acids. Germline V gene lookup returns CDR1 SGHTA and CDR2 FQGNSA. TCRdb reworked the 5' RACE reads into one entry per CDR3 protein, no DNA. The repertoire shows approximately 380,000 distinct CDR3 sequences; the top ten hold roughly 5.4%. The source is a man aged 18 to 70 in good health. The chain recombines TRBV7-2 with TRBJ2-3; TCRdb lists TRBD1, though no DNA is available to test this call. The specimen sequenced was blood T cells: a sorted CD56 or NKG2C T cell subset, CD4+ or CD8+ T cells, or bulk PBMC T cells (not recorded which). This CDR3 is CASSLAGVVVADTQYF. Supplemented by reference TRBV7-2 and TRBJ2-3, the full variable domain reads GAGVSQSPSNKVTEKGKDVELRCDPISGHTALYWYRQSLGQGLEFLIYFQGNSAPDKSGLPSDRFSAERTGGSVSTLTIQRTQQEDSAVYLCASSLAGVVVADTQYFGPGTRLTVL.